This TCR beta chain is drawn from a study of somatic mutations in T cells in chronic GVHD (dated by TCRdb to the early 2020s). Genomic DNA was isolated and then used for TCRbeta deep sequencing. TCRbeta CDR3 sequencing and initial data processing were performed as a commercial service with the immunoSEQ assay. The paper's data handling went like this. IMGT was used to annotate V, D, J genes, while reads were demultiplexed, adapter and primer sequences were stripped out, and similar clones were merged through frequency-ratio clustering. In its TCRdb copy, this immuneACCESS table keeps in-frame sequences only and misses some clones. Where compared with another copy, unresolved V genes explain less than half of these, and the others have no known cause. D and trimming were read from the DNA, whereas the V and J calls and clone size are those reported in that table. The sample data list 13,000 to 15,000 clones, and roughly 78% of these were observed just once. The ten largest account for about 32% of the sample.

Sorting staining used anti-CD3, anti-CD4, anti-CD8 and a Vbeta20 antibody from the IOTest Beta Mark kit on a FACSAria III, with purity above 99%. Peripheral blood was collected in sodium heparin tubes and mononuclear cells were isolated by Ficoll-Paque PLUS density gradient centrifugation. CD4+ Vbeta20+, CD4+ Vbeta20-, and CD8+ T cell fractions were FACS-sorted before TCRbeta deep sequencing. Note on this clone: Its cognate antigen has yet to be identified. Base qualities are not provided; no much larger clone lies one nucleotide away.

Spanning cysteine to phenylalanine, the CDR3 consists of 12 amino acids. Only the CDR3 region is kept as DNA, spanning 36 bases read in frame from base 1. At the junction V is shortened by 7 bases and J by 2 bases, with 6 bases in between. Via the germline V gene, CDR1 is MDHEN and CDR2 SYDVKM. The source of this sequence is a male patient aged 45-59 years with chronic graft-versus-host disease. A transplant means some T cells may be of graft donor rather than patient origin. Recombination connected TRBV28 to TRBJ1-5; D gene: possibly TRBD1, on 6 matching bases. Sequencing was done on a sample of Vbeta20-negative CD4+ T cells from blood. The cell subset or site label on this specimen signifies: CD4+ T cells sorted as TCR Vbeta20 negative by flow cytometry. The nucleotides read TGTGCCAGCAAGGGGGGCAATCAGCCCCAGCATTTT. This codes for CASKGGNQPQHF.